This T cell receptor beta chain derives from a study of T cell responses to AZD1222 COVID-19 vaccine. The V gene's germline CDR1 is MDHEN and CDR2 SYDVKM. V lost 6 bases to trimming and J lost 2 bases, with 2 bases between them. The CDR3 extends over 11 amino acids. Profiling relied on immunoSEQ multiplex PCR, and the TCRdb table lists in-frame clones only, not all of them. This repertoire shows over 120,000 clones, 86% found once; its top ten account for about 4.9%. The genes are TRBV28 and TRBJ1-5, with D unclear. The origin of this receptor is an adult who received the AZD1222 COVID-19 vaccine. The sample was peripheral blood, taken 28 days after the second AZD1222 dose. The DNA of the CDR3 is TGTGCCAGCAGGGGCAATCAGCCCCAGCATTTT. Its translation: CASRGNQPQHF.